Following are 21 T cell receptor beta chains from one sample sequenced in a study of T-cell reconstitution after alpha-beta-depleted transplantation in children. Construction of the TCRbeta library involved unique molecular identifiers. Each CDR3 protein is one row after TCRdb ran MiXCR on the PCR reads. The table has a few hundred thousand distinct CDR3 sequences, roughly 10% seen once; the top ten hold about a quarter. The specimen was peripheral blood, collected 180 days after TCRalphabeta/CD19-depleted stem cell transplant. The receptors shown here come from a male patient between 2 and 10 years old who had a stem cell transplant for chronic granulomatous disease, so the T cells may come from the graft donor.

In its sample, this clonotype was seen many times. This sequence joins TRBV24-1 and TRBJ2-2, with TRBD2 matching over 12 bases. Germline assignment: CDR1 KGHDR and CDR2 SFDVKD. This CDR3 contains 17 residues. V was pared by 4 bases and J by 6 bases, with 8 bases of the junction left unmatched. The CDR3 nucleotides read TGTGCCACCAGTGACCCGTTAGGGACTAGCGGGCCCGGGGAGCTGTTTTTT. Residues: CATSDPLGTSGPGELFF.

This clonotype was seen many times. CDR3 in DNA: TGCGCCAGCAGCCAAGATCCTAACAGGCGCAACACAGATACGCAGTATTTT. Translated, it gives CASSQDPNRRNTDTQYF. The chain carries TRBV4-1 and TRBJ2-3; TRBD1 might be the D (5 bases). Germline CDR1 and CDR2: MGHRA and YSYEKL. V was trimmed by 0 bases and J by 2 bases, leaving 15 bases between them. This CDR3 region has 17 residues.

This clonotype was observed at least ten times. The chain links TRBV12-3 or TRBV12-4 to TRBJ1-1, with 7 nucleotides matching TRBD1. V lost 5 bases, J lost 5 bases, and 17 bases stayed unmatched. CDR3 length: 17 amino acids. CDR3 bases: TGTGCCAGCAGTCCCTATATTAGGGGGCGCTCGGGGACTGAAGCTTTCTTT. It is translated as CASSPYIRGRSGTEAFF.

Points on this clonotype: Sequence at one end of the junction differs from germline and may be a read error. The gene calls are TRBV3-1 and TRBJ2-5; D is possibly TRBD2 (6 bases). Germline V CDR1 and CDR2: LGHDT, YNNKEL (reference sequence). The CDR3 is 17 residues long. The CDR3 spells CASTQPTSGRALETQYF. Here the CDR3 DNA reads TGTGCCAGCACCCAACCCACGTCCGGGAGAGCCCTGGAGACCCAGTACTTC.

As regards this clonotype: This may be a read error: a much more frequent sequence differs by one nucleotide. CDR3: CASSISDDRVNTEAFF. Written as DNA, the CDR3 is TGTGCCAGCAGCATAAGCGATGACAGGGTGAACACTGAAGCTTTCTTT. The chain links TRBV9 to TRBJ1-1, with 7 bases that match TRBD1. Germline trimming cut 4 bases from V and 0 bases from J; bases unmatched to any gene: 9. Germline-derived CDR1 and CDR2 are SGDLS and YYNGEE. CDR3 length: 16 amino acids.

This clonotype was detected ten times or more. The V call is TRBV4-3, the J call TRBJ2-7; D is uncertain. There are 16 residues in the CDR3. The ends were cut back, 0 bases at V and 2 bases at J, with 14 bases in the middle. Germline V gene lookup returns CDR1 LGHNA and CDR2 YSLEER. For the CDR3, the DNA is TGCGCCAGCAGCCAAGATTGGCGAAGCGTAGCCTACGAGCAGTACTTC. As protein: CASSQDWRSVAYEQYF.

This clonotype showed up many times. The chain joins TRBV5-1 to TRBJ2-5; D possibly matches TRBD1 or TRBD2 (5 bases each). CDR3 length: 15 amino acids. V lost 4 bases and J 1 base, leaving 14 bases between the germline ends. In germline, CDR1 is SGHRS, CDR2 YFSETQ. The CDR3 coding sequence is TGCGCCAGCAGCGGAACGGGACGGCCCCAAGAGACCCAGTACTTC. It encodes CASSGTGRPQETQYF.

The rearrangement links TRBV11-2 to TRBJ2-1; 9 bases are a match to TRBD2. CDR3 size: 13 residues. V was clipped by 6 bases and J by 13 bases; unmatched bases: 10. Germline V lookup: CDR1 SGHAT, CDR2 FQNNGV. Here the CDR3 reads CASSPTLGLAQFF. The CDR3, as DNA: TGTGCCAGCAGTCCAACCCTGGGACTAGCTCAGTTCTTC.

This clonotype was seen repeatedly, ten times or more. The chain combines TRBV10-3 with TRBJ2-3; D is unresolved. The CDR3 covers 11 residues. Germline CDR1 ENHRY, CDR2 SYGVKD. Between the trimmed V and J ends, which lost 5 bases and 3 bases, there was a span of 3 bases. CDR3 sequence: CAISTTDTQYF. The CDR3 DNA sequence: TGTGCCATCAGTACTACAGATACGCAGTATTTT.

This clonotype was seen at least ten times. The chain couples TRBV11-2 to TRBJ1-1; D is perhaps TRBD1 (6 bases). The V end lost 5 bases, the J end lost 1 base, and 14 bases lay between the germline ends. In germline, CDR1 is SGHAT, CDR2 FQNNGV. CDR3 length: 15 amino acids. The chain's CDR3 is CASSPVRGRNTEAFF. The DNA of the CDR3 is TGTGCCAGCAGCCCTGTCAGGGGAAGGAACACTGAAGCTTTCTTT.

This sequence joins TRBV29-1 and TRBJ1-1; unclear D gene. There are 14 residues in the CDR3. Deletions cut 3 bases from V and 3 bases from J, with 14 bases between. The germline V gene encodes CDR1 SQVTM and CDR2 ANQGSEA. CDR3 nucleotides: TGCAGCGTTGACTCCGGGAGGGCGTACACTGAAGCTTTCTTT. This gives the protein CSVDSGRAYTEAFF.

This clonotype was recorded many times. This chain links TRBV6-2 or TRBV6-3 with TRBJ2-7, with 9 positions matching TRBD1. The CDR3 totals 17 residues. Germline assignment: CDR1 MNHEY and CDR2 SVGEGT. V shed 0 bases, J shed 4 bases, and the junction held 10 bases outside the gene matches. CDR3 residues: CASSYSKGDRVGYEQYF. DNA for the CDR3: TGTGCCAGCAGTTACTCGAAAGGGGACAGGGTCGGTTACGAGCAGTACTTC.

This clonotype was recorded at least ten times. The chain joins TRBV12-3 or TRBV12-4 to TRBJ1-5; weak D call: TRBD1 (5 bases). V lost 2 bases and J 4 bases, leaving 12 bases between the germline ends. The CDR3 runs to 15 residues. The CDR3 region has the DNA TGTGCCAGCAGTTTATCTGGACACCTTAATCAGCCCCAGCATTTT. This codes for CASSLSGHLNQPQHF.

This clonotype was recorded many times. Written as DNA, the CDR3 is TGTGCCAGCAGTGCCAGTGTTGGCGAGCAGTACTTC. It yields the protein CASSASVGEQYF. The chain is built from TRBV2 and TRBJ2-7; no clear D. The CDR3 is made up of 12 amino acids. Germline CDR1 reads SNHLY; CDR2 reads FYNNEI. Trimming removed 4 bases at V and 6 bases at J, with 10 bases between.

This clonotype occurred many times. The rearrangement uses TRBV5-1 and TRBJ2-1, with D possibly TRBD1 on 6 matching bases. The CDR3 loop spans 15 amino acids. CDR1 and CDR2 from the germline V gene are SGHRS and YFSETQ. V was pared by 0 bases and J by 9 bases, with 16 bases between. The CDR3, as DNA: TGCGCCAGCAGCTTGGTGGTGACAGGTCCCGGTGAGCAGTTCTTC. Protein: CASSLVVTGPGEQFF.

This clonotype was seen ten or more times. The gene calls are TRBV7-2 and TRBJ2-7; D ambiguous. CDR3 size: 15 residues. The germline V gene has CDR1 SGHTA and CDR2 FQGNSA. The V and J ends lost 0 bases and 0 bases respectively, with 9 bases between them. Here the CDR3 DNA reads TGTGCCAGCAGCTTAGCGGGATCACCCTCCTACGAGCAGTACTTC. Translated, it gives CASSLAGSPSYEQYF. The entire variable domain, with the rest obtained from reference TRBV7-2 and TRBJ2-7, is as follows: GAGVSQSPSNKVTEKGKDVELRCDPISGHTALYWYRQSLGQGLEFLIYFQGNSAPDKSGLPSDRFSAERTGGSVSTLTIQRTQQEDSAVYLCASSLAGSPSYEQYFGPGTRLTVT.

This clonotype was counted at least ten times. This chain joins TRBV20-1 and TRBJ1-5; D is unclear. V was pared by 0 bases and J by 1 base, with 1 base between. This CDR3 is 12 amino acids long. Germline V gene data show CDR1 as DFQATT and CDR2 as SNEGSKA (reference sequence). The CDR3, as DNA: TGCAGTGCTAGAGACAGCAATCAGCCCCAGCATTTT. Residues: CSARDSNQPQHF.

This chain links TRBV20-1 with TRBJ2-1, with a tentative D call TRBD2 (6 bases). Between the trimmed V and J ends, which lost 3 bases and 2 bases, there was a span of 14 bases. Germline V gene lookup returns CDR1 DFQATT and CDR2 SNEGSKA (reference sequence). There are 15 residues in the CDR3. The CDR3 reads CSASGGRIAYNEQFF. CDR3 nucleotide sequence: TGCAGTGCTAGTGGGGGGAGGATCGCCTACAATGAGCAGTTCTTC.

This clonotype was observed many times. The chain joins TRBV7-2 to TRBJ2-2; 8 bases are a match to TRBD2. The germline gives CDR1 SGHTA, CDR2 FQGNSA. The CDR3 runs to 17 residues. Germline trimming cut 0 bases from V and 7 bases from J; bases unmatched to any gene: 10. The CDR3 is CASSLALIQAGVGELFF. The CDR3 nucleotides read TGTGCCAGCAGCTTAGCGTTAATCCAAGCGGGAGTCGGGGAGCTGTTTTTT.

In its sample, this clonotype was seen many times. The CDR3 protein is CASSLDATPGYGYTF. The CDR3 region has the DNA TGCGCCAGCAGCTTGGATGCAACCCCAGGTTACGGCTACACCTTC. The chain uses TRBV5-1 and TRBJ1-2; D is unclear. Germline V gives CDR1 SGHRS, CDR2 YFSETQ. The CDR3 is made up of 15 amino acids. V gave up 0 bases and J gave up 8 bases, with 17 bases separating them.

In this sample, this clonotype turned up many times. CDR3 amino acids: CASSLPWTSGRLYNEQFF. The CDR3 DNA reads TGTGCCAGCAGCTTACCTTGGACTAGCGGGAGACTTTACAATGAGCAGTTCTTC. The rearrangement uses TRBV11-1 and TRBJ2-1; 13 nucleotides match TRBD2. This CDR3 contains 18 residues. Germline V lookup: CDR1 SGHAT, CDR2 FQDESV (reference sequence). Trimming took 2 bases from V and 4 from J; bases not matched to a gene: 8.